A single sample gave rise to the 23 T cell receptor beta chains below, sequenced in a study of blood T cells in healthy people across ages (dated by TCRdb to about 2015). The library was obtained by 5' RACE. A second roughly 6 to 11 cycle PCR used a sample-barcoded 5' primer and a J-beta primer mix. In TCRdb, the public reads were trimmed at Q25 with fastp and aligned with MiXCR, with productive beta chains retained. Each CDR3 protein gets just one entry, which takes the most common genes and DNA from the rows behind it. The sample table records 1.5 million to 2 million distinct CDR3 sequences; approximately 39% of these occur just once. The leading ten clones occupy about 21% of the sample. Sample: blood. The receptors stem from a human donor in good health.

This clonotype has only a few counts. The chain joins TRBV20-1 to TRBJ1-2; unclear D gene. Trimming removed 4 bases from V and 8 bases from J, with 11 bases in between. This CDR3 spans 11 amino acids. Germline-derived CDR1 and CDR2 are DFQATT and SNEGSKA (reference sequence). CDR3 region: CSAKTNSGYTF. The CDR3 coding sequence is TGCAGTGCTAAGACAAATAGCGGCTACACCTTC.

In regard to this clonotype: Sequence at one end of the junction differs from germline and may be a read error. J is TRBJ1-2 and V is TRBV5-5; 10 bases are a match to TRBD1. The CDR3 has 18 residues. Germline V gives CDR1 SGHKS, CDR2 YYEKEE (reference sequence). The CDR3 region is CASSLGGTGEWLFDGFTF. In DNA form, the CDR3 reads TGTGCCAGCAGCTTGGGAGGGACAGGGGAATGGTTGTTTGATGGCTTCACCTTC. The whole variable domain, filled in from reference TRBV5-5 and TRBJ1-2, reads DAGVTQSPTHLIKTRGQQVTLRCSPISGHKSVSWYQQVLGQGPQFIFQYYEKEERGRGNFPDRFSARQFPNYSSELNVNALLLGDSALYLCASSLGGTGEWLFDGFTFGSGTRLTVV.

V and J are TRBV12-3 or TRBV12-4 and TRBJ2-6; D not resolved. The CDR3 runs 14 residues. With 4 bases removed from V and 4 bases from J, the gap between germline ends came to 8 bases. This CDR3 is CASSYDTGANVLTF. The CDR3 DNA reads as TGTGCCAGCAGTTACGATACCGGGGCCAACGTCCTGACTTTC.

This clonotype was observed a handful of times. The genes are TRBV20-1 and TRBJ2-5; D is uncertain. With 2 bases removed from V and 5 bases from J, the gap between germline ends came to 6 bases. The CDR3 totals 11 residues. From germline, CDR1 is DFQATT and CDR2 SNEGSKA (reference sequence). The CDR3 nucleotides read TGCAGTGCTAGATATGGGGAGACCCAGTACTTC. Translated: CSARYGETQYF.

J is TRBJ1-5 and V is TRBV5-1; unclear D gene. CDR1 is SGHRS and CDR2 is YFSETQ in the germline V gene. The CDR3 has 14 amino acids. Between the trimmed V and J ends, which lost 4 bases and 0 bases, there was a span of 8 bases. The CDR3 region is CASSPDYSNQPQHF. The CDR3, as DNA: TGCGCCAGCAGCCCCGATTATAGCAATCAGCCCCAGCATTTT.

The rearrangement links TRBV21-1 to TRBJ2-7; TRBD1, the D gene given by the table, was not confirmed from the DNA. TRBV21-1 corresponds to a pseudogene. CDR3 size: 16 residues. The CDR3, as DNA: TGTGCCAGCAGCCTCCGGGACCTGGAATGGGCCTACGAGCAGTACTTC. This translates into CASSLRDLEWAYEQYF.

The chain has TRBV12-3 or TRBV12-4 and TRBJ1-5; 10 bases fit TRBD1. CDR3 length equals 18 residues. V trimming: 5 bases; J trimming: 3 bases; junction bases outside the gene matches: 13. CDR3 residues: CASSPPGQGTSFNQPQHF. For the CDR3, the DNA is TGTGCCAGCAGTCCACCGGGACAGGGGACTTCATTCAATCAGCCCCAGCATTTT.

This chain uses TRBV29-1 with TRBJ2-3; 11 bases match TRBD2. The CDR3 sequence is 14 residues long. V lost 2 bases and J lost 5; bases outside the gene matches: 3. Germline-derived CDR1 and CDR2 are SQVTM and ANQGSEA. CDR3 in DNA: TGCAGCGTTGAACTAGCGGGGGGCGAAGATACGCAGTATTTT. Translation: CSVELAGGEDTQYF.

The sample holds a few counts of this clonotype. The CDR3 reads CASSYPGPLYEQYF. The CDR3 nucleotides read TGTGCCAGCAGCTACCCGGGACCGCTATACGAGCAGTACTTC. The rearrangement joins TRBV5-5 to TRBJ2-7, with D perhaps matching TRBD1 or TRBD2 (5 bases each). The CDR3 is 14 amino acids. Trimming left V 3 bases short and J 4 bases short, with 14 bases between. Germline V gene sequence: CDR1 SGHKS, CDR2 YYEKEE (reference sequence). The full variable domain, its missing parts supplied by reference TRBV5-5 and TRBJ2-7, is DAGVTQSPTHLIKTRGQQVTLRCSPISGHKSVSWYQQVLGQGPQFIFQYYEKEERGRGNFPDRFSARQFPNYSSELNVNALLLGDSALYLCASSYPGPLYEQYFGPGTRLTVT.

On this clonotype: This likely comes from a read error, as the CDR3 has no conserved phenylalanine or tryptophan at its end. It is unclear where the CDR3 begins or ends on the DNA, so no DNA is shown, and the CDR3 is as TCRdb lists it. This chain uses TRBV29-1 with TRBJ2-1; the table's D call TRBD1 went unverified against the DNA. Germline CDR1 is SQVTM and CDR2 is ANQGSEA. The CDR3 is 16 residues long, ends included. The CDR3 reads CSVDPQGDLYGYTFGS.

The chain uses TRBV6-5 and TRBJ1-2, with D tentatively TRBD1 (5 bases). This CDR3 comprises 13 residues. The germline CDR1 and CDR2 sequences are MNHEY and SVGAGI. Trimming removed 2 bases at V and 6 bases at J, with 10 bases between. The CDR3 region is CASSYGTRNGYTF. Here the CDR3 DNA reads TGTGCCAGCAGTTACGGGACCCGAAATGGCTACACCTTC.

Turning to this clonotype: The junction and the germline gene differ at one end; a read error may be behind it. The chain has TRBV9 and TRBJ2-5, with 9 positions matching TRBD1. Near its end, the DNA agrees better with TRBJ2-7, so the J call may be wrong. The V gene's germline CDR1 is SGDLS and CDR2 YYNGEE. The CDR3 contains 15 residues. The CDR3 protein is CASSDSGTGFPEQYF. The CDR3 nucleotides are TGTGCCAGTAGCGATTCCGGGACAGGGTTCCCCGAGCAGTACTTC.

V is TRBV3-1 and J is TRBJ2-7; 9 nucleotides agree with TRBD1. V was clipped by 5 bases and J by 10 bases; unmatched bases: 12. In germline, CDR1 is LGHDT, CDR2 YNNKEL (reference sequence). This CDR3 comprises 14 residues. The CDR3 loop reads CASSLPGQGLIQYF. CDR3 sequence (DNA): TGTGCCAGCAGCTTGCCCGGACAGGGGCTTATTCAGTACTTC.

This clonotype was detected only once. This chain connects TRBV9 to TRBJ1-5, with D uncertain. Germline V gene sequence: CDR1 SGDLS, CDR2 YYNGEE. Deletions cut 0 bases from V and 7 bases from J, with 17 bases between. The CDR3 covers 16 residues. CDR3: CASSVGPHEGGQPQHF. For the CDR3, the DNA is TGTGCCAGCAGCGTAGGGCCACATGAAGGCGGCCAGCCCCAGCATTTT.

Regarding this clonotype: This could be a read error, since a much larger clone is one nucleotide away. The chain employs TRBV12-3 or TRBV12-4 and TRBJ1-2, with D possibly TRBD1 on 6 matching bases. V was clipped by 5 bases and J by 4 bases, with 14 bases between them. The CDR3 contains 14 residues. The CDR3 protein is CASSAQQGAYGYTF. CDR3 nucleotide sequence: TGTGCCAGCAGTGCCCAACAGGGAGCCTATGGCTACACCTTC.

V usage is TRBV4-3 and J usage is TRBJ2-2; D is possibly TRBD1 (6 bases). Germline assignment: CDR1 LGHNA and CDR2 YSLEER. Trimming took 6 bases from V and 7 from J, leaving 18 bases between them. The CDR3 is 15 residues long. In nucleotides, the CDR3 is TGCGCCAGCAGGACCCAGGGGCAGGGAATCGGGGAGCTGTTTTTT. Translated: CASRTQGQGIGELFF.

The chain is built from TRBV5-1 and TRBJ2-3; TRBD2 matches at 7 bases. The CDR3 runs to 15 residues. Trimming at V came to 0 bases and at J to 4 bases, leaving 5 bases not matched to a gene. Per the germline V gene, CDR1 is SGHRS and CDR2 is YFSETQ. CDR3 sequence reads: CASSLDPGGADTQYF. In nucleotides, the CDR3 is TGCGCCAGCAGCTTGGATCCGGGAGGCGCAGATACGCAGTATTTT.

This clonotype is a singleton in its sample. This sequence joins TRBV5-6 and TRBJ1-6; D call uncertain. This CDR3 comprises 18 residues. From germline, CDR1 is SGHDT and CDR2 YYEEEE. Trimming stripped 0 bases from V and 0 bases from J, with 13 bases between. This CDR3 is CASSLDGVASSYNSPLHF. CDR3 coding DNA: TGTGCCAGCAGCTTGGATGGGGTGGCGAGCTCCTATAATTCACCCCTCCACTTT.

This clonotype came up a few times. The chain joins TRBV10-3 to TRBJ1-1; perhaps TRBD1 as D (5 bases). The CDR3 is 13 residues long. The V end lost 4 bases, the J end lost 1 base, and 7 bases lay between the germline ends. The germline gives CDR1 ENHRY, CDR2 SYGVKD. CDR3 sequence: CAISGGENTEAFF. CDR3 coding DNA: TGTGCCATCAGTGGAGGGGAGAACACTGAAGCTTTCTTT.

This clonotype occurred a few times. The chain uses TRBV4-3 and TRBJ1-1; D gene uncertain. This CDR3 is 15 amino acids long. Germline assignment: CDR1 LGHNA and CDR2 YSLEER. The V end lost 7 bases, the J end lost 1 base, and 16 bases lay between the germline ends. CDR3 DNA sequence: TGCGCCAGCACCCTAGACCTCCGAAGGAACACTGAAGCTTTCTTT. Its protein product is CASTLDLRRNTEAFF.

CDR3: CASSYQGGAIGEKLFF. For the CDR3, the DNA is TGTGCCAGCAGTTACCAGGGTGGGGCGATCGGGGAAAAACTGTTTTTT. V usage is TRBV12-3 or TRBV12-4 and J usage is TRBJ1-4, with D maybe TRBD1 (5 bases). The V end was cut by 4 bases, the J end by 8 bases, with 20 bases between. CDR3 length equals 16 residues.

The gene calls are TRBV7-9 and TRBJ2-7; the match to TRBD1 covers 8 bases. Losses at the gene ends were 5 bases for V and 2 bases for J; bases not matched to a gene: 8. Germline V lookup: CDR1 SEHNR, CDR2 FQNEAQ (reference sequence). The CDR3 sequence is 15 residues long. The CDR3 DNA reads as TGTGCCAGCAGCACAGGGGGACACCGACCCTACGAGCAGTACTTC. It specifies CASSTGGHRPYEQYF.

J is TRBJ2-3 and V is TRBV29-1; D gene unclear. This CDR3 has 13 residues. Trimming pared 3 bases from V and 2 bases from J, leaving 9 bases between. CDR1 is SQVTM, CDR2 ANQGSEA, per germline. The CDR3 region is CSVDGPYTDTQYF. The CDR3 bases are TGCAGCGTTGATGGCCCGTACACAGATACGCAGTATTTT.